This T cell receptor beta chain originates from a study of beta chain features in type 1 diabetes. Study-level background: Regarding age, gender and cell yields, patients proved similar to healthy donors. Study observations and caveats: Any HLA type influence on TCRB rearrangement was left unresolved here. Patients and controls would be equally affected if PCR favored shorter templates. Type 1 diabetes patients had TCRB CDR3s that were shorter (moderately but significantly so) in all four CD4+ subsets.

Isolated RNA was reverse transcribed in full, so expressed TCRB transcripts were sequenced. Profiling relied on immunoSEQ multiplex PCR, and the TCRdb table lists in-frame clones only, not all of them. This table has around 160,000 clones, roughly 9% appearing once. Regarding this clone: What it binds is unknown.

Sorting that relied on CD45RO/CCR7/CD25/CD127/CD95/CD27 yielded CD4+ naive, central memory, regulatory and stem cell-like memory cells. Germline-derived CDR1 and CDR2 are SNHLY and FYNNEI. Trimming took off 8 bases at V and 7 bases at J, with 18 bases between the two ends. The CDR3 consists of 14 residues. The specimen sequenced was central memory CD4+ T cells from blood. The V call is TRBV2, the J call TRBJ2-1, with D maybe TRBD2 (7 bases). The source is a woman in her twenties or thirties with type 1 diabetes. CDR3 loop: CASGGASGVNEQFF. CDR3 nucleotides: TGTGCCAGCGGGGGGGCTAGCGGTGTAAATGAGCAGTTCTTC.